This record covers a single T cell receptor (beta chain). Assay used: immunoSEQ multiplex PCR; TCRdb lists only in-frame clones, some missing. The data show roughly 57,000 clones, with just under 80% seen just once and 2% to 3% held by the top ten. The data belong to a study of OX40 agonist ivuxolimab in advanced cancers. The CDR3 spans 15 residues. In germline, CDR1 is MNHEY, CDR2 SVGAGI. Between the trimmed V and J ends, which lost 6 bases and 2 bases, there was a span of 17 bases. The chain carries TRBV6-5 and TRBJ2-7; TRBD1 might be the D (8 bases). The sample here was CD4+ or CD8+ T cells sorted from blood, taken in a trial of the OX40 agonist ivuxolimab. The receptor was isolated from an adult with an advanced solid tumor such as melanoma, head and neck, liver or kidney cancer. The CDR3 loop reads CASRARAGQAYEQYF. The CDR3 region has the DNA TGTGCCAGCAGAGCGCGAGCGGGACAGGCCTACGAGCAGTACTTC.